The 18 T cell receptor beta chains given below trace back to one sample, sequenced in a study of T-cell memory formation after mild COVID-19. Each CDR3 protein is one row after TCRdb ran MiXCR on the 5' RACE reads. The sample consists of 550,000 to 650,000 distinct CDR3 sequences, roughly 17% of them appearing once. The material sequenced was PBMCs or a T cell subset sorted from them (not recorded which). Receptors originate from an adult woman who had mild COVID-19 (a few samples of this study predate the infection). Cell type and time point are not known.

The chain uses TRBV2 and TRBJ2-1; 8 bases line up with TRBD2. The V gene's germline CDR1 is SNHLY and CDR2 FYNNEI. V shed 3 bases, J shed 2 bases, and the junction held 3 bases outside the gene matches. The CDR3 spans 15 residues. The CDR3 DNA follows: TGTGCCAGCAGTGAGAGTAGCGGGACCTACAATGAGCAGTTCTTC. It translates to CASSESSGTYNEQFF. The entire variable domain, with the rest obtained from reference TRBV2 and TRBJ2-1, is as follows: EPEVTQTPSHQVTQMGQEVILRCVPISNHLYFYWYRQILGQKVEFLVSFYNNEISEKSEIFDDQFSVERPDGSNFTLKIRSTKLEDSAMYFCASSESSGTYNEQFFGPGTRLTVL.

The rearrangement joins TRBV2 to TRBJ2-7; D may be TRBD2 (6 bases). In germline, CDR1 is SNHLY, CDR2 FYNNEI. V was pared by 7 bases and J by 6 bases, with 13 bases between. This CDR3 has 12 residues. This chain's CDR3 is CASTGDSGEQYF. The DNA of the CDR3 is TGTGCCAGCACGGGAGATTCGGGCGAGCAGTACTTC.

The V call is TRBV4-1, the J call TRBJ1-1; 8 positions match TRBD1. J was trimmed by 4 bases and V by 3 bases; bases with no gene match: 10. CDR1 is MGHRA and CDR2 is YSYEKL in the germline V gene. This CDR3 has 16 residues. The CDR3, as DNA: TGCGCCAGCAGCCATGCATGGACAGGGAAGGGCACTGAAGCTTTCTTT. Residues: CASSHAWTGKGTEAFF.

This chain joins TRBV6-6 and TRBJ2-7, with 8 bases aligning to TRBD1. V lost 0 bases, J lost 6 bases, and 7 bases stayed unmatched. Germline V gives CDR1 MNHNY, CDR2 SVGAGI (reference sequence). This CDR3 has 15 amino acids. The CDR3 DNA is TGTGCCAGCAGTTACTCGCAGGGGGCGGGTGTCGAGCAGTACTTC. It yields the protein CASSYSQGAGVEQYF.

The chain uses TRBV6-2 or TRBV6-3 and TRBJ2-7; a weak D match, TRBD2 (6 bases). Germline loops: CDR1 MNHEY, CDR2 SVGEGT. The CDR3 contains 15 residues. V lost 7 bases and J lost 2, with 18 bases in between. The CDR3 spells CASNAPSGGTYEQYF. CDR3 in DNA: TGTGCCAGCAACGCCCCCTCTGGGGGGACCTACGAGCAGTACTTC.

The chain joins TRBV24-1 to TRBJ2-2; TRBD1 matches at 9 bases. Germline lookup yields CDR1 KGHDR and CDR2 SFDVKD. The V and J ends lost 4 bases and 5 bases, in that order; junction bases with no gene match: 4. This CDR3 is built from 15 residues. The CDR3: CATSEPDRGTGELFF. The CDR3 DNA reads as TGTGCCACCAGTGAGCCCGACAGGGGGACCGGGGAGCTGTTTTTT.

This rearrangement joins TRBV2 to TRBJ1-3; no definite D call. CDR1 and CDR2 from the germline V gene are SNHLY and FYNNEI. Trimming left V 8 bases short and J 4 bases short, with 12 bases between. The CDR3 totals 13 residues. CDR3 DNA sequence: TGTGCCAGCTCGGCCCTTTCGGGAAACACCATATATTTT. Amino acid sequence: CASSALSGNTIYF. The full variable domain, in which reference TRBV2 and TRBJ1-3 provide the parts outside the CDR3, is EPEVTQTPSHQVTQMGQEVILRCVPISNHLYFYWYRQILGQKVEFLVSFYNNEISEKSEIFDDQFSVERPDGSNFTLKIRSTKLEDSAMYFCASSALSGNTIYFGEGSWLTVV.

The rearrangement joins TRBV6-5 to TRBJ2-4; D ambiguous. The CDR3 sequence is 13 residues long. The V end was cut by 8 bases, the J end by 0 bases, with 8 bases between. CDR1 and CDR2 from the germline V gene are MNHEY and SVGAGI. The CDR3 sequence: CASESLAKNIQYF. In DNA form, the CDR3 reads TGTGCCAGCGAATCTCTAGCCAAAAACATTCAGTACTTC.

A few counts support this clonotype. The J gene is TRBJ2-1, the V gene TRBV12-3 or TRBV12-4; 10 nucleotides match TRBD2. This CDR3 has 14 residues. V dropped 6 bases and J dropped 10; count of bases not matched to a gene: 9. CDR3 in amino acids: CASSRTSGPWEQFF. The CDR3 DNA sequence: TGTGCCAGCAGCCGGACTAGCGGCCCATGGGAGCAGTTCTTC.

This clonotype occurred many times. V gene TRBV12-3 or TRBV12-4 combines with J gene TRBJ1-5, with 9 bases identical to TRBD1. The CDR3 has 15 amino acids. After removal of 5 bases from V and 2 bases from J, the junction contained 4 bases not matched to a gene. The CDR3 is CASSPGDRGNQPQHF. The DNA for the CDR3 is TGTGCCAGCAGTCCCGGGGACAGGGGCAATCAGCCCCAGCATTTT.

V gene TRBV20-1 combines with J gene TRBJ1-2; a possible D gene is TRBD1 (6 bases). The CDR3 loop spans 14 amino acids. Trimming left V 6 bases short and J 3 bases short, with 17 bases between. The germline V gene has CDR1 DFQATT and CDR2 SNEGSKA (reference sequence). In DNA form, the CDR3 reads TGCAGTGCCCGGTCCAGGGGCGACCACTATGGCTACACCTTC. This sequence encodes CSARSRGDHYGYTF.

This clonotype was seen more than once but under ten times. This chain links TRBV6-5 with TRBJ2-1, with D unresolved. This CDR3 has 12 amino acids. The germline CDR1 and CDR2 sequences are MNHEY and SVGAGI. V lost 0 bases to trimming and J lost 7 bases, with 4 bases between them. In DNA form, the CDR3 reads TGTGCCAGCAGTTACTCGTGGAATGAGCAGTTCTTC. Translated: CASSYSWNEQFF.

The rearrangement uses TRBV28 and TRBJ2-3; 10 bases map to TRBD2. CDR3 length: 15 residues. Germline CDR1 MDHEN, CDR2 SYDVKM. V was pared by 3 bases and J by 9 bases, with 9 bases of the junction left unmatched. The CDR3 sequence is CASSFRSGGAVTQYF. Written as DNA, the CDR3 is TGTGCCAGCAGTTTCCGCAGCGGGGGGGCTGTCACGCAGTATTTT.

This clonotype was observed a few times. The chain combines TRBV7-9 with TRBJ2-6; D not certain. The CDR3 runs to 13 residues. Germline CDR1 and CDR2: SEHNR and FQNEAQ (reference sequence). V was pared by 1 base and J by 9 bases, with 7 bases between. CDR3 DNA: TGTGCCAGCAGCTTAGACGGCGTCAACGTCCTGACTTTC. The encoded protein is CASSLDGVNVLTF.

The table lists this clonotype with a few counts. The chain recombines TRBV7-6 with TRBJ2-3; 13 bases match TRBD2. Trimming cost V 5 bases and J 1 base; bases outside gene matches: 9. CDR1 SGHVS and CDR2 FNYEAQ come from the germline V gene. The CDR3 covers 18 residues. CDR3 nucleotides: TGTGCCAGCAGCCCCCGGACTAGCGGGAGTATCGGCACAGATACGCAGTATTTT. The encoded protein is CASSPRTSGSIGTDTQYF.

In its sample, this clonotype was seen a few times. The V call is TRBV6-6, the J call TRBJ1-2, with D possibly matching TRBD1 (5 bases). Trimming removed 3 bases at V and 3 bases at J, with 8 bases between. The CDR3 runs to 13 residues. The germline V gene encodes CDR1 MNHNY and CDR2 SVGAGI (reference sequence). CDR3 loop: CASSYDSHYGYTF. The CDR3 bases are TGTGCCAGCAGTTATGACAGCCACTATGGCTACACCTTC.

The rearrangement uses TRBV29-1 and TRBJ2-1, with 10 bases matching TRBD2. Trimming removed 8 bases from V and 0 bases from J; junction bases left unmatched: 4. CDR1 and CDR2 from the germline V gene are SQVTM and ANQGSEA. This CDR3 region has 14 residues. The CDR3 nucleotides are TGCAGCTTGAGCGGGGGGGCCTCCTACAATGAGCAGTTCTTC. It translates to CSLSGGASYNEQFF.

This clonotype is a singleton in its sample. The chain has TRBV19 and TRBJ2-7; 8 bases agree with TRBD1. Germline CDR1 reads LNHDA; CDR2 reads SQIVND (reference sequence). V shed 2 bases, J shed 5 bases, and the junction held 2 bases outside the gene matches. The CDR3 is made up of 13 amino acids. The CDR3 nucleotides are TGTGCCAGTAGTATATCGGACAGGGACGAGCAGTACTTC. This sequence encodes CASSISDRDEQYF.